The 27 T cell receptor beta chains below all came from one sample that was sequenced in a study of cytomegalovirus exposure and HLA in healthy donors. PCR employed 60 Vbeta and 13 Jbeta primers. Method: immunoSEQ multiplex PCR; TCRdb's copy keeps in-frame clones and lacks some. Of 100,000 or so clones in the sample, roughly four fifths were seen once. The material sequenced was PBMCs. These receptors all stem from a man aged 40-50 years in good health and CMV-seropositive.

The rearrangement links TRBV5-1 to TRBJ2-1, with 12 nucleotides matching TRBD2. The trim removed 6 bases at V and 2 bases at J, leaving 3 bases unmatched. The CDR3 has 15 residues. Germline V gene lookup returns CDR1 SGHRS and CDR2 YFSETQ. The CDR3 reads CASTLAGGTYNEQFF. The CDR3, as DNA: TGCGCCAGCACTCTAGCGGGAGGGACCTACAATGAGCAGTTCTTC.

The rearrangement links TRBV6-5 to TRBJ1-2; a possible D gene is TRBD1 (6 bases). Germline CDR1 is MNHEY and CDR2 is SVGAGI. The V and J ends lost 8 bases and 6 bases respectively, with 19 bases between them. This CDR3 spans 14 amino acids. CDR3 in amino acids: CASRTGGAGDGYTF. In DNA form, the CDR3 reads TGTGCCAGCCGAACGGGGGGGGCTGGGGATGGCTACACCTTC.

The rearrangement links TRBV10-2 to TRBJ1-1; D possibly corresponds to TRBD1 (6 bases). CDR3 length: 13 residues. The V end was cut by 0 bases, the J end by 4 bases, with 6 bases between. The germline V gene encodes CDR1 WSHSY and CDR2 SAAADI. CDR3 sequence reads: CASSESGGTEAFF. In nucleotides, the CDR3 is TGCGCCAGCAGTGAGTCAGGGGGCACTGAAGCTTTCTTT.

The gene calls are TRBV6-5 and TRBJ2-5; 12 bases are a match to TRBD2. The junction had 4 bases not matched to a gene; V was cut back by 6 bases and J by 5 bases. The germline gives CDR1 MNHEY, CDR2 SVGAGI. The CDR3 consists of 14 residues. CDR3 sequence reads: CASRSSGGAETQYF. The CDR3 nucleotides are TGTGCCAGCAGGTCTAGCGGGGGGGCTGAGACCCAGTACTTC.

The rearrangement uses TRBV28 and TRBJ2-4; 10 bases map to TRBD2. Per the germline V gene, CDR1 is MDHEN and CDR2 is SYDVKM. The CDR3 is 15 amino acids. Trimming at V came to 5 bases and at J to 6 bases, leaving 7 bases not matched to a gene. CDR3: CASSPYTSGINIQYF. The DNA for the CDR3 is TGTGCCAGCAGTCCCTATACTAGCGGGATAAACATTCAGTACTTC.

The chain recombines TRBV7-2 with TRBJ2-1, with a tentative D call TRBD2 (5 bases). CDR3 length: 11 amino acids. With 5 bases removed from V and 10 bases from J, the gap between germline ends came to 9 bases. Per germline, CDR1 SGHTA and CDR2 FQGNSA. The DNA of the CDR3 is TGTGCCAGCAGCCTCCCGGGGGAGCAGTTCTTC. The encoded protein is CASSLPGEQFF.

This chain uses TRBV5-1 with TRBJ1-1; perhaps TRBD1 as D (6 bases). The CDR3 sequence is 15 residues long. The V gene's germline CDR1 is SGHRS and CDR2 YFSETQ. V lost 0 bases and J 4 bases, leaving 13 bases between the germline ends. Written as DNA, the CDR3 is TGCGCCAGCAGCTTGGATCCACAGGGTGCCACTGAAGCTTTCTTT. Translating it yields CASSLDPQGATEAFF.

V gene TRBV27 combines with J gene TRBJ2-2; D perhaps matches TRBD1 (8 bases). Germline V lookup: CDR1 MNHEY, CDR2 SMNVEV (reference sequence). The V and J ends lost 5 bases and 7 bases respectively, with 11 bases between them. The CDR3 extends over 13 amino acids. CDR3 bases: TGTGCCAGCAGTAACAGGGGGGGCGGGGAGCTGTTTTTT. Translated, it gives CASSNRGGGELFF.

This clone was observed a few times. This chain connects TRBV15 to TRBJ1-2, with TRBD1 as a possible D gene (5 bases). The CDR3 is 13 residues long. Trimming removed 1 base from V and 5 bases from J, with 8 bases in between. From germline, CDR1 is LNHNV and CDR2 YYDKDF (reference sequence). CDR3 nucleotides: TGTGCCACCAGCAGAGTTTCAGGGTATGGCTACACCTTC. It yields the protein CATSRVSGYGYTF.

This clone was picked up a small number of times. The chain carries TRBV28 and TRBJ2-3, with TRBD1 matching over 9 bases. J was trimmed by 2 bases and V by 3 bases; bases with no gene match: 3. Germline V lookup: CDR1 MDHEN, CDR2 SYDVKM. This CDR3 comprises 15 residues. CDR3 amino acids: CASSLWDRATDTQYF. As DNA, the CDR3 is TGTGCCAGCAGTTTGTGGGACAGGGCCACAGATACGCAGTATTTT.

The V gene is TRBV5-1, the J gene TRBJ1-2; the D is unclear. Trimming stripped 0 bases from V and 4 bases from J, with 7 bases between. CDR3 length equals 13 residues. Germline CDR1 SGHRS, CDR2 YFSETQ. In DNA, the CDR3 is TGCGCCAGCAGCTTGGACTCTCTCTATGGCTACACCTTC. Amino acid sequence: CASSLDSLYGYTF.

This chain connects TRBV19 to TRBJ2-2; a possible D gene is TRBD1 (5 bases). Germline lookup yields CDR1 LNHDA and CDR2 SQIVND (reference sequence). The V end was cut by 1 base, the J end by 4 bases, with 10 bases between. This CDR3 comprises 15 residues. The CDR3 is CASSIAGKGTGELFF. The CDR3 nucleotides are TGTGCCAGTAGTATAGCAGGGAAGGGCACCGGGGAGCTGTTTTTT.

The chain has TRBV4-1 and TRBJ2-7; 8 positions match TRBD1. The germline CDR1 and CDR2 sequences are MGHRA and YSYEKL. The trim removed 2 bases at V and 2 bases at J, leaving 5 bases unmatched. CDR3 length: 15 residues. This CDR3 is CASSQRGQGAYEQYF. CDR3 in DNA: TGCGCCAGCAGCCAAAGAGGACAGGGCGCCTACGAGCAGTACTTC.

This sequence joins TRBV6-1 and TRBJ1-5, with TRBD1 as a possible D gene (5 bases). This CDR3 spans 15 amino acids. V lost 0 bases and J 4 bases, leaving 10 bases between the germline ends. The germline V gene encodes CDR1 MNHNS and CDR2 SASEGT. The CDR3 region is CASSEAGRGNQPQHF. The DNA of the CDR3 is TGTGCCAGCAGTGAAGCCGGACGGGGGAATCAGCCCCAGCATTTT.

This clone was picked up a small number of times. This sequence joins TRBV6-4 and TRBJ1-1; D is unresolved. Trimming took 3 bases from V and 1 from J, leaving 6 bases between them. This CDR3 contains 13 residues. The V gene's germline CDR1 is MRHNA and CDR2 SNTAGT. The chain's CDR3 is CASSEYRNTEAFF. In nucleotides, the CDR3 is TGTGCCAGCAGTGAGTACAGGAACACTGAAGCTTTCTTT.

J is TRBJ2-7 and V is TRBV28; D is perhaps TRBD2 (5 bases). Germline CDR1 reads MDHEN; CDR2 reads SYDVKM. The CDR3 spans 15 residues. V dropped 6 bases and J dropped 1 base, with 16 bases sitting between them. The DNA for the CDR3 is TGTGCCAGCAGCCCTCAATCGGGGTGGTCCTACGAGCAGTACTTC. Translated: CASSPQSGWSYEQYF.

V and J are TRBV28 and TRBJ2-7, with TRBD1 identical over 9 bases. V shed 5 bases and J 0 bases; nucleotides not matched to a gene: 5. The CDR3 is made up of 15 amino acids. CDR1 is MDHEN and CDR2 is SYDVKM in the germline V gene. The CDR3 loop is CASSSPGQGSYEQYF. The DNA for the CDR3 is TGTGCCAGCAGTAGTCCGGGACAGGGCTCCTACGAGCAGTACTTC.

The chain's CDR3 is CASSYVAGDVDTQYF. The CDR3 DNA is TGTGCCAGCAGTTACGTAGCGGGAGATGTGGATACGCAGTATTTT. This chain links TRBV6-5 with TRBJ2-3; 9 bases agree with TRBD2. The CDR3 covers 15 residues. V lost 2 bases to trimming and J lost 6 bases; unmatched junction nucleotides: 6. CDR1 is MNHEY, CDR2 SVGAGI, per germline.

The genes are TRBV6-1 and TRBJ2-7; 7 bases line up with TRBD2. V gave up 6 bases and J gave up 1 base; unmatched junction bases: 9. In germline, CDR1 is MNHNS, CDR2 SASEGT. The CDR3 runs to 15 residues. In nucleotides, the CDR3 is TGTGCCAGCAGCCCCCGGGACTACTCGTCCTACGAGCAGTACTTC. Translation gives CASSPRDYSSYEQYF.

The J gene is TRBJ2-7, the V gene TRBV2; TRBD1 is a possible D gene (5 bases). In germline, CDR1 is SNHLY, CDR2 FYNNEI. Deletions cut 3 bases from V and 3 bases from J, with 9 bases between. The CDR3 totals 13 residues. The CDR3 loop reads CASSDHRSYEQYF. Written as DNA, the CDR3 is TGTGCCAGCAGTGACCACAGGAGCTACGAGCAGTACTTC.

This clone appeared a few times. The chain joins TRBV5-1 to TRBJ2-5, with 8 bases lining up with TRBD2. The CDR3 spans 13 residues. After removal of 2 bases from V and 4 bases from J, the junction contained 1 base not matched to a gene. CDR1 SGHRS and CDR2 YFSETQ come from the germline V gene. CDR3: CASSLSGGETQYF. CDR3 coding DNA: TGCGCCAGCAGCTTAAGCGGGGGAGAGACCCAGTACTTC.

This chain connects TRBV11-2 to TRBJ1-1; 7 bases map to TRBD1. The CDR3 runs 16 residues. V was clipped by 0 bases and J by 10 bases; unmatched bases: 14. Germline loops: CDR1 SGHAT, CDR2 FQNNGV. This CDR3 is CASSLDRVRLGQIAFF. The CDR3 DNA reads TGTGCCAGCAGCTTAGATCGGGTGCGGTTGGGACAGATAGCTTTCTTT.

The chain joins TRBV6-1 to TRBJ1-5; D is unclear. Germline-derived CDR1 and CDR2 are MNHNS and SASEGT. CDR3 length equals 13 residues. V lost 4 bases and J 5 bases, leaving 9 bases between the germline ends. The CDR3 is CASSVAVDQPQHF. CDR3 DNA: TGTGCCAGCAGTGTGGCGGTCGATCAGCCCCAGCATTTT.

The rearrangement joins TRBV4-1 to TRBJ1-1, with D tentatively TRBD1 (5 bases). V lost 1 base, J lost 11 bases, and 11 bases lay in between. CDR3 length equals 12 residues. Germline lookup yields CDR1 MGHRA and CDR2 YSYEKL. CDR3 loop: CASSQVVGDAFF. For the CDR3, the DNA is TGCGCCAGCAGCCAAGTGGTAGGGGATGCTTTCTTT.

The J gene is TRBJ2-2, the V gene TRBV19, with D perhaps TRBD1 (6 bases). The CDR3 is 18 residues long. CDR1 is LNHDA, CDR2 SQIVND, per germline (reference sequence). Trimming left V 2 bases short and J 3 bases short, with 19 bases between. CDR3 coding DNA: TGTGCCAGTAGTATAAACAGGGTAGGAGTGTTGGACACCGGGGAGCTGTTTTTT. Amino acids: CASSINRVGVLDTGELFF.

This chain connects TRBV14 to TRBJ1-1; no firm D call. The CDR3 covers 15 residues. Germline CDR1 reads SGHDN; CDR2 reads FVKESK. V lost 1 base, J lost 2 bases, and 11 bases lay in between. In DNA, the CDR3 is TGTGCCAGCAGCCAAGGGAGGAGAATCAACACTGAAGCTTTCTTT. Protein product: CASSQGRRINTEAFF.

The chain employs TRBV19 and TRBJ2-7; TRBD2 agrees at 10 bases. This CDR3 contains 17 residues. The V gene's germline CDR1 is LNHDA and CDR2 SQIVND (reference sequence). The ends lost 1 base at V and 5 bases at J; junction bases unmatched: 11. The CDR3, as DNA: TGTGCCAGTAGTATAGGAACTAGCGGGACCATACGGAACGAGCAGTACTTC. Protein: CASSIGTSGTIRNEQYF.